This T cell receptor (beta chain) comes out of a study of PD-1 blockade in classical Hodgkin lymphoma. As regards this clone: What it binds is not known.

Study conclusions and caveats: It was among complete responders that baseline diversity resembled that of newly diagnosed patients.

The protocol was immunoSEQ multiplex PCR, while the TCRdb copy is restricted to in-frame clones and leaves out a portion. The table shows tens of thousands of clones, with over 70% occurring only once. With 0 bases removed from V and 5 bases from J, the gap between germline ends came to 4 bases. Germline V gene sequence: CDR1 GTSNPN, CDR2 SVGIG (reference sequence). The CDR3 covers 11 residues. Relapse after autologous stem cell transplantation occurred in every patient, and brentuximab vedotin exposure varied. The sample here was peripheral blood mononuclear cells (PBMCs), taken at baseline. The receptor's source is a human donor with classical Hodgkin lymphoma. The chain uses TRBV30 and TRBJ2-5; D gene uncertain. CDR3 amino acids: CAWSVMETQYF. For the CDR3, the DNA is TGTGCCTGGAGTGTGATGGAGACCCAGTACTTC.